This entry features one TCR beta chain sequence. Its target is unknown. This entry comes from a study of T cell responses to AZD1222 COVID-19 vaccine. Study summary: Second-dose groups at about 4 or about 12 weeks were pooled. Broader study findings: Increased Spike-specific TCR breadth and depth were observed after two AZD1222 doses. Among AZD1222 vaccinees, only six or seven were seropositive at baseline. Nearly half of unique spike-specific TCRs reportedly avoided B.1.351 and B.1.1.7 mutated regions.

Using immunoSEQ multiplex PCR, the repertoire was profiled, and TCRdb retains in-frame clones only, with some absent. Among 110,000 or so clones, about 81% were seen once, and the ten largest hold less than 6%. Trimming at V came to 3 bases and at J to 8 bases, leaving 9 bases not matched to a gene. Looked up from germline, CDR1 is GTSNPN and CDR2 is SVGIG (reference sequence). The CDR3 is 14 amino acids. The chain links TRBV30 to TRBJ1-2; 10 bases are shared with TRBD1. This TCR came from an adult in good health. Material: peripheral blood, obtained on day 0 of AZD1222 vaccination. CDR3: CAWSRDRGSKGYTF. The CDR3 DNA sequence: TGTGCCTGGAGCCGGGACAGGGGTTCTAAGGGCTACACCTTC.